This T cell receptor beta chain appears in the sequencing data of a study of PD-L1 blockade in urothelial cancer. At the level of the study: Blood analysis was done at 3 weeks (second dose) and 6 weeks after treatment began.

The time point is: peripheral blood 6 weeks after treatment start. Sequencing was performed with immunoSEQ multiplex PCR; in TCRdb, only in-frame clones are kept and a portion is missing. The sample shows some 30,000 clones, 79% of them seen only once. This clone was found a few times. This TCR derives from a man aged 65 to 79 with urothelial cancer. The sample consisted of PBMCs, taken around atezolizumab (anti-PD-L1) treatment.

The CDR3 sequence is CASSLRASGPISYNEQFF. The DNA of the CDR3 is TGTGCCAGCAGCTTAAGGGCTAGCGGGCCGATCTCCTACAATGAGCAGTTCTTC. The chain carries TRBV7-3 and TRBJ2-1; 8 bases align to TRBD2. V lost 1 base, J lost 0 bases, and 8 bases stayed unmatched. In germline, CDR1 is SGHTA, CDR2 FQGTGA. The CDR3 is made up of 18 amino acids.